These 5 T cell receptor beta chains share one sample of origin, sequenced in a study of identical twins. TCRdb re-called the 5' RACE reads through MiXCR, storing one row per CDR3 protein. The sample holds 350,000 or so distinct CDR3 sequences; roughly 12% are singletons and the top ten take more than 6%. The data also belong to a second study, concerning yellow fever vaccine responses in identical twins.

Sequenced material: CD8+ T cells sorted from blood. Receptor source: a woman aged 18-29 years in good health.

V gene TRBV12-3 or TRBV12-4 combines with J gene TRBJ2-1; 7 positions match TRBD1. The CDR3 contains 13 residues. The V gene end was trimmed by 7 bases and the J gene end by 4 bases; junction bases not matched to a gene: 4. CDR3 sequence: CASKPGGYNEQFF. The CDR3 DNA sequence: TGTGCCAGCAAACCAGGGGGTTACAATGAGCAGTTCTTC.

In this sample, this clonotype turned up a few times. The J gene is TRBJ2-3, the V gene TRBV7-6; TRBD1 agrees at 9 bases. Germline CDR1 and CDR2: SGHVS and FNYEAQ. V lost 1 base and J lost 5; bases outside the gene matches: 4. This CDR3 is 15 amino acids long. CDR3 DNA sequence: TGTGCCAGCAGCTTAGGGACAGGGGATAAAGATACGCAGTATTTT. Its translation is CASSLGTGDKDTQYF. The full variable domain, its missing parts supplied by reference TRBV7-6 and TRBJ2-3, is GAGVSQSPRYKVTKRGQDVALRCDPISGHVSLYWYRQALGQGPEFLTYFNYEAQQDKSGLPNDRFSAERPEGSISTLTIQRTEQRDSAMYRCASSLGTGDKDTQYFGPGTRLTVL.

This rearrangement joins TRBV28 to TRBJ2-7; 8 bases align to TRBD1. Unmatched junction bases numbered 5, after V lost 2 bases and J lost 2 bases. Germline CDR1 and CDR2: MDHEN and SYDVKM. This CDR3 spans 15 amino acids. CDR3 in amino acids: CASSLDRGRAYEQYF. The CDR3 DNA reads as TGTGCCAGCAGTTTAGACAGGGGCAGGGCCTACGAGCAGTACTTC.

This clonotype was seen at least ten times. This sequence joins TRBV28 and TRBJ2-7; D is unclear. The CDR3 has 9 residues. CDR1 is MDHEN and CDR2 is SYDVKM in the germline V gene. Trimming took off 11 bases at V and 1 base at J, with 3 bases between the two ends. CDR3 in DNA: TGTGCCCTGTCCTACGAGCAGTACGTC. The encoded protein is CALSYEQYV.

The chain uses TRBV7-9 and TRBJ2-3; D unclear. This CDR3 comprises 14 residues. Trimming left V 5 bases short and J 5 bases short, with 14 bases between. Germline lookup yields CDR1 SEHNR and CDR2 FQNEAQ (reference sequence). Here the CDR3 DNA reads TGTGCCAGCAGCAACCCAGTCAGTCTAGATACGCAGTATTTT. Translation gives CASSNPVSLDTQYF.